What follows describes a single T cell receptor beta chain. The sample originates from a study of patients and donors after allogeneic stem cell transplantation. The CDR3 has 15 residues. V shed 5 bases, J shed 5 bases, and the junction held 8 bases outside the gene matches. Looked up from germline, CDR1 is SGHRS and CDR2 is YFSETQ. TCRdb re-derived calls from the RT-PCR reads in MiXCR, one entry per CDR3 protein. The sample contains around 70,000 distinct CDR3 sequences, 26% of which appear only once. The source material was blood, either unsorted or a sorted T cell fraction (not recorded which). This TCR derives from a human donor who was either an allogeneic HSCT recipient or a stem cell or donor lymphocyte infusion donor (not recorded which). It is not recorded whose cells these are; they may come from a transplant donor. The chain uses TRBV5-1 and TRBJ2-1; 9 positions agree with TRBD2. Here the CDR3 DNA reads TGCGCCAGCAGAATTGCTAGCGGGACCGACAATGAGCAGTTCTTC. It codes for CASRIASGTDNEQFF.